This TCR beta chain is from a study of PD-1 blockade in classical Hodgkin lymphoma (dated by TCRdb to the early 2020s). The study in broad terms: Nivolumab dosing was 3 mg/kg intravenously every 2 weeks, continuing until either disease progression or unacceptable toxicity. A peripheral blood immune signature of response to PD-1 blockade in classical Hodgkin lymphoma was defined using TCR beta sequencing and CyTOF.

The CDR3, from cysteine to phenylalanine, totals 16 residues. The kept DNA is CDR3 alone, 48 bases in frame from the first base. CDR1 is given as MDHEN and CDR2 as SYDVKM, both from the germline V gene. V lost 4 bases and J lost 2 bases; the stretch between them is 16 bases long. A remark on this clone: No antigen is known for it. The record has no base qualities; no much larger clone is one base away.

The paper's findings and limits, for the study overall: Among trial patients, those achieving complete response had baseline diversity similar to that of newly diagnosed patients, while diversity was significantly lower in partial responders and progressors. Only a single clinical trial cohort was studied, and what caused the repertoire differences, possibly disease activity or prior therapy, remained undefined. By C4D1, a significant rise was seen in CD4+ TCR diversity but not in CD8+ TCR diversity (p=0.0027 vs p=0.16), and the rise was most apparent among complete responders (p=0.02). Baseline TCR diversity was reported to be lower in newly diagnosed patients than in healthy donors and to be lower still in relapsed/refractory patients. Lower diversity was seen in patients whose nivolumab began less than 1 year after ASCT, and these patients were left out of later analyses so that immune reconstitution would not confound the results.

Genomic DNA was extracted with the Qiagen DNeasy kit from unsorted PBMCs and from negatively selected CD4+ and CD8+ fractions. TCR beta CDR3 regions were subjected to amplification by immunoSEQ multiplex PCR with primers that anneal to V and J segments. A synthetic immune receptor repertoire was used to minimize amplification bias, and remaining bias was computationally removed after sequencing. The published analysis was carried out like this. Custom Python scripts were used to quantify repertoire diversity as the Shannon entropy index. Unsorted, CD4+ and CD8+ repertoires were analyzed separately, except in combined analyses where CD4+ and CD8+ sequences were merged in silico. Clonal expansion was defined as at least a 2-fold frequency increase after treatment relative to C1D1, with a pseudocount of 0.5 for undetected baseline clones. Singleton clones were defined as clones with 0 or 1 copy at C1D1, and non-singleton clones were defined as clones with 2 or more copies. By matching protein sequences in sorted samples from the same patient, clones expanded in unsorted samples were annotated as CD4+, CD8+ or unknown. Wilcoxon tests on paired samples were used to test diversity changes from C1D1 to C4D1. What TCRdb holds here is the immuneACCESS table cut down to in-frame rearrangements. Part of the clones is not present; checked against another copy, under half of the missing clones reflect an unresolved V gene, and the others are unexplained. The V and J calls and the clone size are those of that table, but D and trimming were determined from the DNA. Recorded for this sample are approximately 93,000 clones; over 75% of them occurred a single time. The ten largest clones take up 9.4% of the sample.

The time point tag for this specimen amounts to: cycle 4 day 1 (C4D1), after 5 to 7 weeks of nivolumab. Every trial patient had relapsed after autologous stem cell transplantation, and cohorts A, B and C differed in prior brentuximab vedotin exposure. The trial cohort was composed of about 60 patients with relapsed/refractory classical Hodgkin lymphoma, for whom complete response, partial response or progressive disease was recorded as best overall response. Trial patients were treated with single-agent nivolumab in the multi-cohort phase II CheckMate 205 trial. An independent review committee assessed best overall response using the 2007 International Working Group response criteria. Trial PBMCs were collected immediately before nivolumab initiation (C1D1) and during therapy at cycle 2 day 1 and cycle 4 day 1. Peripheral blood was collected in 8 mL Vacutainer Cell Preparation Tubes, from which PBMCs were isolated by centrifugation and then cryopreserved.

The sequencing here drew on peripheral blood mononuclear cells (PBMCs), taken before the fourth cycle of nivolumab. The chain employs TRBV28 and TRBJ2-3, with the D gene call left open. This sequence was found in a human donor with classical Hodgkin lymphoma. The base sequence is TGTGCCAGCAGTTCACCAGGCCATGGCGCCACAGATACGCAGTATTTT. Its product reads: CASSSPGHGATDTQYF.